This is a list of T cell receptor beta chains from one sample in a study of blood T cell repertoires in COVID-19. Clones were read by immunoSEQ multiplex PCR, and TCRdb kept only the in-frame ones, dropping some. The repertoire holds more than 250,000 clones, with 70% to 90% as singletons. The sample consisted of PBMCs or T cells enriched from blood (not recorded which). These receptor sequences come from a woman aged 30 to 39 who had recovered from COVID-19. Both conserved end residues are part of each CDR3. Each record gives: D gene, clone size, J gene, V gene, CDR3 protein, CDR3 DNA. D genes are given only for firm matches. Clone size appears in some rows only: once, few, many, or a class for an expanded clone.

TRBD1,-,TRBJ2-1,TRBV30,CAWSRGQGAGNEQFF,TGTGCCTGGAGTCGTGGGCAGGGGGCGGGAAATGAGCAGTTCTTC
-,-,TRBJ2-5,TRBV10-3,CAGGAGPETQYF,TGTGCCGGAGGGGCGGGGCCGGAGACCCAGTACTTC
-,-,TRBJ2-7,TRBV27,CASSPAGPRAYEQYF,TGTGCCAGCAGTCCAGCGGGTCCGAGGGCCTACGAGCAGTACTTC
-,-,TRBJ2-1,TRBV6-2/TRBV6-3,CASSYSRGGPYNEQFF,TGTGCCAGCAGTTACTCCCGCGGGGGCCCCTACAATGAGCAGTTCTTC
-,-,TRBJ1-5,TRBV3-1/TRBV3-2,CASSQGPGSYQPQHF,TGTGCCAGCAGCCAAGGTCCAGGGTCCTATCAGCCCCAGCATTTT
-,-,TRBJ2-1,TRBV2,CASSVRSYNEQFF,TGTGCCAGCAGTGTGCGGTCTTACAATGAGCAGTTCTTC
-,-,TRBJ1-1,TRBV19,CASSIQGRAEAFF,TGTGCCAGTAGTATACAGGGGAGGGCTGAAGCTTTCTTT
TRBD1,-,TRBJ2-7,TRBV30,CAWRGQGTYEQYF,TGTGCCTGGAGGGGACAGGGAACGTACGAGCAGTACTTC
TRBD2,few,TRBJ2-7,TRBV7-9,CASTTGRGVLNEQYF,TGTGCCAGCACCACCGGTCGGGGGGTCTTGAACGAGCAGTACTTC
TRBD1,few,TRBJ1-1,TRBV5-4,CASSPPFRGRAEAFF,TGTGCCAGCAGCCCGCCGTTCAGGGGGCGGGCTGAAGCTTTCTTT
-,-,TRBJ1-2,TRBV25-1,CASSETRIHPNYGYTF,TGTGCCAGCTCCGAAACTCGCATTCATCCTAACTATGGCTACACCTTC
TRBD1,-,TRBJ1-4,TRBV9,CASSYSGTGNEKLFF,TGTGCCAGCAGCTACTCCGGGACAGGGAATGAAAAACTGTTTTTT
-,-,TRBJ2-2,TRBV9,CASSVKRTGELFF,TGTGCCAGCAGCGTAAAGCGAACCGGGGAGCTGTTTTTT
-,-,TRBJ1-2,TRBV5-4,CASKNRQQLYGYTF,TGTGCCTCAAAAAACCGGCAACAGCTTTATGGCTACACCTTC
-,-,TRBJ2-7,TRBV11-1,CASSQVRELSYEQYF,TGTGCCAGCAGCCAAGTACGGGAGCTCTCCTACGAGCAGTACTTC
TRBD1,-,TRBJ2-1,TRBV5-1,CASSLDGTGLSYNEQFF,TGCGCCAGCAGCTTGGACGGGACAGGGCTCTCCTACAATGAGCAGTTCTTC
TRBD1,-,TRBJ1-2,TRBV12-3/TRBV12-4,CASSSGTGGGYTF,TGTGCCAGCAGCTCCGGGACAGGGGGGGGCTACACCTTC
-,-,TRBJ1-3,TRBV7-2,CASTPRGSGNTIYF,TGTGCCAGCACCCCCCGGGGCTCTGGAAACACCATATATTTT
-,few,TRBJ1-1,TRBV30,CAWTAQAGRVSEAFF,TGTGCCTGGACCGCCCAGGCAGGGAGGGTCTCTGAAGCTTTCTTT
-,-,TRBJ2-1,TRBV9,CASSVGQTLSYNEQFF,TGTGCCAGCAGCGTAGGACAGACCCTCTCCTACAATGAGCAGTTCTTC
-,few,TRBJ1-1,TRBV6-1,CASSEERRNTEAFF,TGTGCCAGCAGTGAAGAGAGGAGAAACACTGAAGCTTTCTTT
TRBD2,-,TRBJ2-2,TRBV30,CAGRGDTGELFF,TGTGCTGGGCGGGGGGACACCGGGGAGCTGTTTTTT
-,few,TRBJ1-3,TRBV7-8,CASSLSGKGLTLSGNTIYF,TGTGCCAGCAGCTTATCCGGGAAGGGACTAACCCTCTCTGGAAACACCATATATTTT
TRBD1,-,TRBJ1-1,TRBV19,CASSIRQGVTEAFF,TGTGCCAGTAGTATAAGACAGGGCGTCACTGAAGCTTTCTTT
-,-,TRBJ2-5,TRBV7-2,CASSFGGQETQYF,TGTGCCAGCAGCTTCGGGGGCCAAGAGACCCAGTACTTC
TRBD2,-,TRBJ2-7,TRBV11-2,CASSYDGTSFYEQYF,TGTGCCAGCAGCTACGACGGGACTAGCTTTTACGAGCAGTACTTC
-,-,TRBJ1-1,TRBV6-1,CASSGPVYGAGTEAFF,TGTGCCAGCAGTGGTCCCGTGTATGGGGCCGGGACTGAAGCTTTCTTT
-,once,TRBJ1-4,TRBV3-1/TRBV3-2,CASSLRGGPTNEKLFF,TGTGCCAGCAGCCTGAGAGGCGGCCCAACTAATGAAAAACTGTTTTTT